Listed here is a single T cell receptor (beta chain). Its specificity is unknown. The data originate from a study of cytomegalovirus exposure and HLA in healthy donors. Whole-study context: HLA-typed donors were the source of some 80 million unique TCRs, which an early data release held. Study-wide points: Many donors carried some public TCRs, although rarity characterized most TCR sequences.

Vbeta (60) and Jbeta (13) primers were used in the PCR. Generated by immunoSEQ multiplex PCR, the TCRdb table keeps only in-frame clones and is missing some. This table has about 130,000 clones, roughly four fifths appearing once. The CDR3 totals 13 residues. Deletions cut 3 bases from V and 9 bases from J, with 14 bases between. The germline V gene has CDR1 KGHSH and CDR2 LQKENI. The clonotype originates from a male donor in good health and CMV-seropositive. V gene TRBV18 combines with J gene TRBJ1-2; D is perhaps TRBD1 (5 bases). The source material was PBMCs. The CDR3 DNA reads as TGTGCCAGCTCACCTTCAGGGCGTCGCAGCTACACCTTC. It codes for CASSPSGRRSYTF.